The text below deals with one TCR beta chain. This sample was taken from a study of blood T cell repertoires in COVID-19. Study details: The samples span acute and convalescent COVID-19 from the United States, Italy and Spain. The cDNA or gDNA used as material had been derived from T cells, B-cell-depleted T cells, or PBMCs.

Profiled with immunoSEQ multiplex PCR; TCRdb holds only in-frame clones, not every one. Of around 330,000 clones in the sample, about nine tenths were seen once. In Seattle, patients joined the study during active infection and were tracked longitudinally. The specimen was peripheral blood. This TCR was recovered from a woman between 25 and 40 years old with COVID-19, enrolled during active disease.

The CDR3 spells CASSPLAGMNTEAFF. In DNA, the CDR3 is TGCGCCAGCAGCCCCCTTGCAGGAATGAACACTGAAGCTTTCTTT. This chain connects TRBV5-1 to TRBJ1-1; D uncertain. Germline V lookup: CDR1 SGHRS, CDR2 YFSETQ. The CDR3 is 15 amino acids. Trimming removed 4 bases from V and 0 bases from J, with 13 bases in between.